The following is a TCR beta chain sequence with its context. The data were obtained in a study of blood T cell repertoires in COVID-19. Whole-study context: Sites in the United States, Italy and Spain provided acute and convalescent COVID-19 samples. PBMCs, B-cell-depleted T cells, or T cells were the source of the cDNA or gDNA that made up the material.

Produced via immunoSEQ multiplex PCR; TCRdb's table is partial and in-frame only. The sample gives 180,000 or so clones, around 85% of which show up once; over 7.5% is in the top ten. CDR3 length: 15 amino acids. V lost 1 base and J lost 2; bases outside the gene matches: 2. The germline V gene has CDR1 MGHRA and CDR2 YSYEKL. Material: peripheral blood. The receptor was derived from a woman over 75 with acute or convalescent COVID-19. The genes are TRBV4-1 and TRBJ2-3; TRBD1 aligns across 8 bases. CDR3 in DNA: TGCGCCAGCAGCCAAGGACAGGGGAACACAGATACGCAGTATTTT. Encoded protein: CASSQGQGNTDTQYF.